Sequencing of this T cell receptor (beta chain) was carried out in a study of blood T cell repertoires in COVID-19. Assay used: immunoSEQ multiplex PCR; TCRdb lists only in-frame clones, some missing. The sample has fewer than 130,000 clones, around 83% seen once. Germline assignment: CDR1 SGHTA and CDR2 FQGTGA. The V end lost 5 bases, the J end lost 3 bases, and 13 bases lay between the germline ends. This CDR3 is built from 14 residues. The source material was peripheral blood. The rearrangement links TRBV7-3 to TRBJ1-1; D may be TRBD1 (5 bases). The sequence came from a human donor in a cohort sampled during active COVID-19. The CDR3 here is CASSQRGKDTEAFF. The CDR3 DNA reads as TGTGCCAGCAGCCAAAGGGGCAAGGACACTGAAGCTTTCTTT.